The entry below gives a single T cell receptor (beta chain) sequence along with its context. Looked up from germline, CDR1 is MDHEN and CDR2 is SYDVKM. CDR3 length: 15 amino acids. V was cut by 2 bases and J by 3 bases, with 11 bases left in between. Authors' analysis steps: It was from reference gene primer amplification that nucleated cell counts were estimated. Profiling relied on immunoSEQ multiplex PCR, and the TCRdb table lists in-frame clones only, not all of them. The V and J calls and clone size were taken over from that table, and D and trimming were inferred from the DNA. Of fewer than 150,000 clones in the sample, 85% were seen once. These data are taken from a study of blood T cell repertoires in COVID-19. Turning to the study itself: Spain, Italy and the United States supplied samples that represented acute and convalescent COVID-19. PBMCs, B-cell-depleted T cells, or T cells were the source of the cDNA or gDNA that made up the material.

The sequence was obtained from a human donor in a cohort sampled during active COVID-19. The rearrangement links TRBV28 to TRBJ1-5; tentative D call: TRBD1 (6 bases). Sequencing used peripheral blood. The chain's CDR3 is CASSLPRGINQPQHF. The DNA for the CDR3 is TGTGCCAGCAGTTTACCCAGGGGCATCAATCAGCCCCAGCATTTT.